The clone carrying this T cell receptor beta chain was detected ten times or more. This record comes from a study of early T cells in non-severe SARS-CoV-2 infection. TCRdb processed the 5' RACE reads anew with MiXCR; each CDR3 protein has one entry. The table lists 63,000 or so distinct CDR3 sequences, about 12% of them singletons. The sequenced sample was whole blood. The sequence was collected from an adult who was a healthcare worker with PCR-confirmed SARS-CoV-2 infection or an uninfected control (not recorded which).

CDR3 sequence: CASSDHPGGPGTQYF. The DNA for the CDR3 is TGTGCCAGCAGTGACCATCCCGGTGGGCCCGGTACGCAGTATTTT. The J gene is TRBJ2-3, the V gene TRBV27; D not certain. V lost 5 bases and J 8 bases, leaving 20 bases between the germline ends. Germline V CDR1 and CDR2: MNHEY, SMNVEV (reference sequence). The CDR3 runs to 15 residues.